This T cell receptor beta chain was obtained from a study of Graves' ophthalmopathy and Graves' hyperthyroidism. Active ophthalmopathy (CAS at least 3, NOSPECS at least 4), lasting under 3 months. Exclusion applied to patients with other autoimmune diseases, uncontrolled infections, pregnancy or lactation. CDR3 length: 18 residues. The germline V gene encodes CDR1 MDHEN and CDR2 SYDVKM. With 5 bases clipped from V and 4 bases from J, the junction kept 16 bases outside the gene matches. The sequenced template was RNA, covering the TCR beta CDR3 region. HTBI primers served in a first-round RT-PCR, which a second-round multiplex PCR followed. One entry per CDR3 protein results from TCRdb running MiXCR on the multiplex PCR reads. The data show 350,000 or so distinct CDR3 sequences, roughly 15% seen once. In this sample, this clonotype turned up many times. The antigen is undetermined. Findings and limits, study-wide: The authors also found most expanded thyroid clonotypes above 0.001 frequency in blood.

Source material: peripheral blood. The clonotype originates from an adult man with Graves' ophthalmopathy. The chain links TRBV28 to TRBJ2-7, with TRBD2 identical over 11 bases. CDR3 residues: CASSPIGQSLAGEYEQYF. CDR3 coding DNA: TGTGCCAGCAGTCCCATCGGACAGTCACTAGCGGGGGAGTACGAGCAGTACTTC.